Included here is one T cell receptor (beta chain) sequence, with context. Its antigen remains unidentified. It was with 60 Vbeta and 13 Jbeta primers that the PCR ran. Method: immunoSEQ multiplex PCR; TCRdb's copy keeps in-frame clones and lacks some. The sample records approximately 100,000 clones, around two thirds being singletons. These data come from a study of cytomegalovirus exposure and HLA in healthy donors. General study results and limits: Being productive about 87% or about 30% of the time was typical of most TCR beta V segments in an earlier analysis.

The V gene's germline CDR1 is SGHTS and CDR2 YDEGEE. V shed 4 bases and J 8 bases; nucleotides not matched to a gene: 9. The CDR3 contains 15 residues. The receptor was isolated from a man aged 50 to 59 in good health and CMV-seropositive. This chain joins TRBV5-8 and TRBJ1-4, with TRBD1 matching over 9 bases. The sequenced sample consisted of PBMCs. The chain's CDR3 is CASSAGQGSQEKLFF. In DNA, the CDR3 is TGTGCCAGCAGCGCCGGACAGGGGAGCCAAGAAAAACTGTTTTTT.